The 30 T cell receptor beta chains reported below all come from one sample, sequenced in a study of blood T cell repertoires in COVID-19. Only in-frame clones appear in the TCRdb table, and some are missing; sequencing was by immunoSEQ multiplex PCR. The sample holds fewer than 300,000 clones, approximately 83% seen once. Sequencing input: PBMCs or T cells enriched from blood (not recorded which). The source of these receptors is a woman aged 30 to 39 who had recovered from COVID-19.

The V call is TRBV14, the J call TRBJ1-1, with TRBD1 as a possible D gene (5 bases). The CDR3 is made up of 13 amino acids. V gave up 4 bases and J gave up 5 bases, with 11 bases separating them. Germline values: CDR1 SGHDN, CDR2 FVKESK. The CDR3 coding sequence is TGTGCCAGCAGCCGGCGGGGCGGGACTGAAGCTTTCTTT. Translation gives CASSRRGGTEAFF.

The DNA of the CDR3 is TGTGCCTGGGCAGGGATCGCTAATGAAAAACTGTTTTTT. Protein: CAWAGIANEKLFF. The chain links TRBV30 to TRBJ1-4, with D tentatively TRBD1 (5 bases). The CDR3 covers 13 residues. Trimming removed 5 bases from V and 3 bases from J, with 10 bases in between. The V gene's germline CDR1 is GTSNPN and CDR2 SVGIG (reference sequence).

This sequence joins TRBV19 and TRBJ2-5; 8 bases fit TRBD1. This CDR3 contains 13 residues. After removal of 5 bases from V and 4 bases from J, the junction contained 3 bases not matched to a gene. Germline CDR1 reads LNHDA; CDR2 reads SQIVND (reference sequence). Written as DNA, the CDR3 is TGTGCCAGTAGTCGACAGGGGAGAGAGACCCAGTACTTC. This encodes CASSRQGRETQYF. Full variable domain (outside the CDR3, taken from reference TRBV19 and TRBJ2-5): DGGITQSPKYLFRKEGQNVTLSCEQNLNHDAMYWYRQDPGQGLRLIYYSQIVNDFQKGDIAEGYSVSREKKESFPLTVTSAQKNPTAFYLCASSRQGRETQYFGPGTRLLVL.

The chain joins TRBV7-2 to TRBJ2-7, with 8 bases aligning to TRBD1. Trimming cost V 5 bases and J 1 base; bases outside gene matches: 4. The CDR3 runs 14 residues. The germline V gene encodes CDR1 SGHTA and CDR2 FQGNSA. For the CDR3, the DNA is TGTGCCAGCAGCCCTGGGACAGGTTCCTACGAGCAGTACTTC. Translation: CASSPGTGSYEQYF.

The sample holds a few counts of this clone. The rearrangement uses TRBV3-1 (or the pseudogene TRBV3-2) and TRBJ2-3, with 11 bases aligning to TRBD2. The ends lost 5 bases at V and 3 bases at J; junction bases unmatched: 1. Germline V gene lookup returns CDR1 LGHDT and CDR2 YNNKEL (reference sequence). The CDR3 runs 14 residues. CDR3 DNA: TGTGCCAGCAGCGGGACTAGCGGTACAGATACGCAGTATTTT. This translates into CASSGTSGTDTQYF.

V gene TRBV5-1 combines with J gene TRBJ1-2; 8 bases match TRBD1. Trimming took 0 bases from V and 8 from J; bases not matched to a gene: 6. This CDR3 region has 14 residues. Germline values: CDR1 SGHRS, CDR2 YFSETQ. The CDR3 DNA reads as TGCGCCAGCAGCTTGGGTGCAGGGGGCCACGGCTACACCTTC. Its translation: CASSLGAGGHGYTF.

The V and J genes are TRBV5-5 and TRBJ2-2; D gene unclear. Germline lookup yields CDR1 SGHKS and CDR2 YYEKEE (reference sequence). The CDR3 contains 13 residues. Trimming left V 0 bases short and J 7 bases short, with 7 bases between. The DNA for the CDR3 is TGTGCCAGCAGCTTGGCAGTTCACGGGGAGCTGTTTTTT. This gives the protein CASSLAVHGELFF.

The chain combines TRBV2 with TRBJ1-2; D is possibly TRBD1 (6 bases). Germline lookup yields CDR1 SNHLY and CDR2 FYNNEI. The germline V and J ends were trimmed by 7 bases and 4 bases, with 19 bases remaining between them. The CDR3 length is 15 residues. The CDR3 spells CASTEPGVRSYGYTF. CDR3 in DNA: TGTGCCAGCACAGAGCCAGGGGTAAGGAGCTATGGCTACACCTTC.

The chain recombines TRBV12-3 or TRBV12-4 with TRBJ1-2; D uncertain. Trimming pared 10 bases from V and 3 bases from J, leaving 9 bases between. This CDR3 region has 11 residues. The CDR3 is CAIPRYYGYTF. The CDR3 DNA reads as TGTGCCATTCCGCGGTACTATGGCTACACCTTC.

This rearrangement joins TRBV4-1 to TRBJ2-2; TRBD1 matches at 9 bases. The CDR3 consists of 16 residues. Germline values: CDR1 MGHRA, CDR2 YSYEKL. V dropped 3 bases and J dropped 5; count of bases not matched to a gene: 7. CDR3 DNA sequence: TGCGCCAGCAGCCATCCTACAGGGGGCTATACCGGGGAGCTGTTTTTT. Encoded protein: CASSHPTGGYTGELFF.

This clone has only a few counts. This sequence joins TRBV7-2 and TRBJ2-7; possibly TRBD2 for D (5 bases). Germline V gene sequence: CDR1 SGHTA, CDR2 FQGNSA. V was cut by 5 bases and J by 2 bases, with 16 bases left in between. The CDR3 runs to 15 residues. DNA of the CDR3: TGTGCCAGCAGCCACCCCGGGGTCCCTACCTACGAGCAGTACTTC. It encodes CASSHPGVPTYEQYF.

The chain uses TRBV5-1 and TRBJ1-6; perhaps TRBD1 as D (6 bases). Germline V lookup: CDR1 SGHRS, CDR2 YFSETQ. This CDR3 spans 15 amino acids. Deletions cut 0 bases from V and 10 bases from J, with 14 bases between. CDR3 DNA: TGCGCCAGCAGCTTGGACAGGGTGGGGTTCTCACCCCTCCACTTT. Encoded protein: CASSLDRVGFSPLHF. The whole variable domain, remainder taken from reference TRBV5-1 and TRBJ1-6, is KAGVTQTPRYLIKTRGQQVTLSCSPISGHRSVSWYQQTPGQGLQFLFEYFSETQRNKGNFPGRFSGRQFSNSRSEMNVSTLELGDSALYLCASSLDRVGFSPLHFGNGTRLTVT.

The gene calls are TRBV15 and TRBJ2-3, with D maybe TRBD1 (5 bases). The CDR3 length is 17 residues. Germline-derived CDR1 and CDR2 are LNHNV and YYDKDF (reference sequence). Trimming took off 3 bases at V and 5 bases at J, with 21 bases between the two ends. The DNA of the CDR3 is TGTGCCACCAGCAGGGGGAACGCGGCCAAGGGGTTAGATACGCAGTATTTT. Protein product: CATSRGNAAKGLDTQYF.

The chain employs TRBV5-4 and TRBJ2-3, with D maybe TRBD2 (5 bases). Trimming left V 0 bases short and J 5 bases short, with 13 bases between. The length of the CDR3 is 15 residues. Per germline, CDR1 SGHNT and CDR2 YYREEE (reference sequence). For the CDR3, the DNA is TGTGCCAGCAGCTTGGGACTAAGGAAGCGAGATACGCAGTATTTT. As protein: CASSLGLRKRDTQYF.

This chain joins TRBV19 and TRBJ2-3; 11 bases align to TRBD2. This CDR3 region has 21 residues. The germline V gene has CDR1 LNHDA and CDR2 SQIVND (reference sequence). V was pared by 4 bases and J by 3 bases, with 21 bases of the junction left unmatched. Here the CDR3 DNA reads TGTGCCAGTAGTAAACCCCGGGACCTACAAGGGCTAGCGGGGGGAACAGATACGCAGTATTTT. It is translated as CASSKPRDLQGLAGGTDTQYF.

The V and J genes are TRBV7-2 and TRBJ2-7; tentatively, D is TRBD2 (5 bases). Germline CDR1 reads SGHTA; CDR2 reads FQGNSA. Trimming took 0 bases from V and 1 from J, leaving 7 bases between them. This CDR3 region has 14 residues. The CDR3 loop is CASSLAPGSYEQYF. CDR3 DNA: TGTGCCAGCAGCTTAGCCCCGGGATCCTACGAGCAGTACTTC.

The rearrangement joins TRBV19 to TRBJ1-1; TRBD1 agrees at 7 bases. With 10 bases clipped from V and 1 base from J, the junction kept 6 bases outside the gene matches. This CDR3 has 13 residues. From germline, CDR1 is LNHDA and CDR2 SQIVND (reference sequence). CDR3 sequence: CAIKGAGNTEAFF. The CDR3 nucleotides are TGTGCCATCAAGGGGGCAGGGAACACTGAAGCTTTCTTT.

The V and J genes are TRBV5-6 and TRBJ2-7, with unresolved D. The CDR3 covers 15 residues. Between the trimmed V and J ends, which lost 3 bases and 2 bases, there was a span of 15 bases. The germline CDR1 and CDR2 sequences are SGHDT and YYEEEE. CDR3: CASSSGETSTYEQYF. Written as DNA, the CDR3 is TGTGCCAGCAGCTCCGGAGAGACGTCAACCTACGAGCAGTACTTC.

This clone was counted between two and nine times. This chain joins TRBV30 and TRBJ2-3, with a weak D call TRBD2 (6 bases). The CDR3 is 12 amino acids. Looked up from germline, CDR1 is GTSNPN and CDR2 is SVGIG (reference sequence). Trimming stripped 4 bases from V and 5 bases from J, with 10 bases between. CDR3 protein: CAWMGGGDTQYF. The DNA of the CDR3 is TGTGCCTGGATGGGAGGAGGAGATACGCAGTATTTT.

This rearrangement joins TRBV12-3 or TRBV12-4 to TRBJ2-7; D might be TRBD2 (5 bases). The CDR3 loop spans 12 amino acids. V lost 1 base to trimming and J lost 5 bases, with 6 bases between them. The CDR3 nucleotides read TGTGCCAGCAGTTTAGGGGGAGACGAGCAGTACTTC. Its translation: CASSLGGDEQYF.

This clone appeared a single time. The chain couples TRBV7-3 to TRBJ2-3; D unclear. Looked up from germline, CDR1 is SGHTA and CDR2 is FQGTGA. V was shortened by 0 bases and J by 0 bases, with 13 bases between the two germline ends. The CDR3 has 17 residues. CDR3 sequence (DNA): TGTGCCAGCAGCTTAACGTCGAGTAGCACGAGCACAGATACGCAGTATTTT. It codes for CASSLTSSSTSTDTQYF.

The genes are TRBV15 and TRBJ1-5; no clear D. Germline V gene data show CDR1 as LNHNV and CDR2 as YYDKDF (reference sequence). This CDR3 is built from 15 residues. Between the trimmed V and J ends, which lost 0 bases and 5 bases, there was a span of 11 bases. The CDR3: CATSRDNEAYQPQHF. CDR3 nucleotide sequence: TGTGCCACCAGCAGAGATAATGAGGCTTATCAGCCCCAGCATTTT.

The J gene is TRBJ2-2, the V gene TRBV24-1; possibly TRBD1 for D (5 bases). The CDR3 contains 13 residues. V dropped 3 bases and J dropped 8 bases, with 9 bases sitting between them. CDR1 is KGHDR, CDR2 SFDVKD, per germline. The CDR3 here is CATSDQGWGELFF. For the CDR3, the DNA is TGTGCCACCAGTGATCAGGGTTGGGGGGAGCTGTTTTTT.

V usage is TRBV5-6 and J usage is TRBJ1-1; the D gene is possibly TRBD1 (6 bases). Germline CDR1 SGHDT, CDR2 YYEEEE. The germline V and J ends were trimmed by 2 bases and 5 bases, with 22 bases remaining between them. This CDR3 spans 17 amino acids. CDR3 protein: CASSFGTLGDAKTEAFF. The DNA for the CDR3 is TGTGCCAGCAGCTTCGGGACACTGGGGGATGCGAAGACTGAAGCTTTCTTT.

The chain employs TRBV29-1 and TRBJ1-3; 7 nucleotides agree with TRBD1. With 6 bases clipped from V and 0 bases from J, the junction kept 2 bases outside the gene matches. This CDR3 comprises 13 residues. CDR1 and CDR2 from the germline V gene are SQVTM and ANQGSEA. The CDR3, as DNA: TGCAGCGTAGGACAGGCCTCTGGAAACACCATATATTTT. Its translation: CSVGQASGNTIYF.

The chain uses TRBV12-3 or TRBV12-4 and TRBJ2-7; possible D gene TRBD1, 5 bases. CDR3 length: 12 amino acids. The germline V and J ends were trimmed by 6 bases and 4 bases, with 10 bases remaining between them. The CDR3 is CASRTDTYEQYF. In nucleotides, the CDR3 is TGTGCCAGCAGGACGGACACGTACGAGCAGTACTTC.

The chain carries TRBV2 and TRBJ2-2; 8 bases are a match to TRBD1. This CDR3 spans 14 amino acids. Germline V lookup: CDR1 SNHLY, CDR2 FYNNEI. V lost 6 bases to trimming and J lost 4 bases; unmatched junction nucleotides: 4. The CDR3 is CASRTGGPTGELFF. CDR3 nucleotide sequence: TGTGCCAGCAGAACAGGGGGACCCACCGGGGAGCTGTTTTTT.

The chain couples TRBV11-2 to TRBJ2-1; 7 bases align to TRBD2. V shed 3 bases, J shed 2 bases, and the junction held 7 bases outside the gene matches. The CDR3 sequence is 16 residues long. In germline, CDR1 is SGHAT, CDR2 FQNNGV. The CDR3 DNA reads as TGTGCCAGCAGCTTGACGGCGGGAGTAGCCTACAATGAGCAGTTCTTC. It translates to CASSLTAGVAYNEQFF.

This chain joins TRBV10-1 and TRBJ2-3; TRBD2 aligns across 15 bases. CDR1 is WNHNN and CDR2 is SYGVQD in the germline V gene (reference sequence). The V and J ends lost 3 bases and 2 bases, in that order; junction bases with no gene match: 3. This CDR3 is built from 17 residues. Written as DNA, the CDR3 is TGCGCCAGCAGTGATCGGACTAGCGGGGGGGCCACAGATACGCAGTATTTT. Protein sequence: CASSDRTSGGATDTQYF.

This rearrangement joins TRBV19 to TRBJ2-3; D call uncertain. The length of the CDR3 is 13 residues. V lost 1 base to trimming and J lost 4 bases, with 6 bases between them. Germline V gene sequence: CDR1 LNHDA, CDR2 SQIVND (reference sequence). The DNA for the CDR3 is TGTGCCAGTAGTATAGGGCCAGCAGATACGCAGTATTTT. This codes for CASSIGPADTQYF.